This TCR beta chain came from a study of molecular identifiers for immune sequencing clone quantification. In its sample, this clonotype was seen many times. Looked up from germline, CDR1 is LNHNV and CDR2 is YYDKDF (reference sequence). The CDR3 runs 16 residues. V dropped 0 bases and J dropped 3; count of bases not matched to a gene: 5. TCRdb reprocessed the PCR reads with MiXCR, giving one entry per CDR3 protein. Among hundreds of thousands of distinct CDR3 sequences, 20% to 25% were seen once, and the ten largest hold 0.81%. Sequenced sample: naive CD8+ T cells from blood, with Jurkat cell RNA spiked in. Subset of the sample: FACS-sorted CD8+CD4-CCR7+CD45RA+ naive T cells. The TCR was taken from a human donor in good health. Some libraries in this study had Jurkat cell RNA spiked in. The rearrangement links TRBV15 to TRBJ2-7; 10 positions agree with TRBD2. The CDR3 nucleotides are TGTGCCACCAGCAGAGATAGTTCTAGCGGGAGCTACGAGCAGTACTTC. Its translation is CATSRDSSSGSYEQYF.